Here is one TCR beta chain with its context. Libraries were prepared by immunoSEQ multiplex PCR; TCRdb keeps only in-frame clonotypes and omits some of them. Seen here are around 160,000 clones, approximately 93% observed once, and the top ten hold about 5.8%. These data are taken from a study of control samples from healthy donors and cancer patients. Germline V gene data show CDR1 as SGHTA and CDR2 as FQGNSA. Trimming removed 1 base from V and 4 bases from J, with 14 bases in between. CDR3 size: 16 residues. The TCR sequence derives from a man in his late teens or twenties in good health. V gene TRBV7-2 combines with J gene TRBJ1-3; perhaps TRBD1 as D (5 bases). Material for sequencing was blood. The CDR3 loop reads CASSLGWQGRGNTIYF. The CDR3 DNA is TGTGCCAGCAGCTTAGGGTGGCAGGGACGGGGAAACACCATATATTTT.